This T cell receptor beta chain was documented in a study of T cell repertoires in cytomegalovirus infection. TCRdb recomputed calls from the reads with MiXCR, one row per CDR3 protein. The data show about 830,000 distinct CDR3 sequences, with about 30% seen just once and 9.5% to 15% held by the top ten. This CDR3 has 15 amino acids. Germline CDR1 SGHVS, CDR2 FQNEAQ. The V end lost 10 bases, the J end lost 3 bases, and 19 bases lay between the germline ends. Note on this clonotype: Its specificity is unknown. This may be a read error, as it is one base from a much larger clone.

Study results and limitations: Carriers of CMV plus the relevant HLA were identified by cumulative public TCR beta family frequency.

The specimen comprised cultured CD8+ T cells from PBMCs, sampled from culture after CMV antigen stimulation. The sequence was obtained from a human donor in good health (CMV status not recorded). Some clones in this sample may be carry-over from other donors' samples. The V call is TRBV7-8, the J call TRBJ1-5, with a weak D call TRBD1 (5 bases). The CDR3 DNA sequence: TGTGCCAACAGTCCGACTCAGGGTTCCAATCAGCCCCAGCATTTT. As protein: CANSPTQGSNQPQHF.